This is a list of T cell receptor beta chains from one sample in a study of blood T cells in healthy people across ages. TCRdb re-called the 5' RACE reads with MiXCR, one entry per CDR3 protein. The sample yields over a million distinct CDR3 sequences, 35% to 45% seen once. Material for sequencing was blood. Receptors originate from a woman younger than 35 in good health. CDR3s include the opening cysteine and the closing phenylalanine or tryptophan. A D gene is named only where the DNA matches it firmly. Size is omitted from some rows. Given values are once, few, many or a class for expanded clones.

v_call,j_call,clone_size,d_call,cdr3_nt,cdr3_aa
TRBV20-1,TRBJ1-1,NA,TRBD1,TGCAGTGCTAGGACAGGGCCTGAAGCTTTCTTT,CSARTGPEAFF
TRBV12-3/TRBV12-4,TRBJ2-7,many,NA,TGTGCCAGCAGCTTAAGGGACCCCTACGAGCAGTACTTC,CASSLRDPYEQYF
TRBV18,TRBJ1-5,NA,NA,TGTGCCAGCTCCCCCACAGGGAAGAATCAGCCCCAGCATTTT,CASSPTGKNQPQHF
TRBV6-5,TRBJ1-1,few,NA,TGTGCCAGCAGTCCGGCCCTCGCAACCCCTGAAGCTTTCTTT,CASSPALATPEAFF
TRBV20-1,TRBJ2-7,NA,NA,TGCAGTGCTAGAGATAACGCCTTCTCCTACGAGCAGTACTTC,CSARDNAFSYEQYF
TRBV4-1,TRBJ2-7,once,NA,TGCGCCAGCAGCCAAGATCCGATGGGACGTTTATACAATGAGCAGTACTTC,CASSQDPMGRLYNEQYF
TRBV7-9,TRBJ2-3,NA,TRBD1,TGTGCCAGCACAGGGGGCCTCACAGATACGCAGTATTTT,CASTGGLTDTQYF
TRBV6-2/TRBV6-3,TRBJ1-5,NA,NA,TGTGCCAGCAGTTCCTTAGAACTGGAGCCCTTCCGTAATCAGCCCCAGCATTTT,CASSSLELEPFRNQPQHF
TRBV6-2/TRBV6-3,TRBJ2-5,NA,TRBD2,TGTGCCAGCAGGACCGGGACTAGTGCGATTCAGCAGTACTTC,CASRTGTSAIQQYF
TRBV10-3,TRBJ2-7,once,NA,TGTGCCATCACGGAGACTCCGAGCTCCTACGAGCAGTACTTC,CAITETPSSYEQYF
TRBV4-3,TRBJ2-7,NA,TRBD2,TGCGCCAGCAGCCAAGACCCTAGCGGGAACTACGAGCAGTACTTC,CASSQDPSGNYEQYF